This entry lists 26 T cell receptor beta chains sequenced from one sample in a study of shared clonotypes between healthy human individuals. TCRdb's copy holds only in-frame clones and misses some; the assay was immunoSEQ multiplex PCR. The table records approximately 350,000 clones, over 65% of them present only once. The specimen was memory CD4+ T cells sorted from blood. This sample's subset: CD45RA-negative fraction. These receptors originate from a man aged 25-45 years in good health.

This chain links TRBV19 with TRBJ2-3; D gene unclear. Trimming stripped 1 base from V and 5 bases from J, with 10 bases between. The CDR3 length is 14 residues. Germline lookup yields CDR1 LNHDA and CDR2 SQIVND (reference sequence). The CDR3 here is CASSIVGFQDTQYF. CDR3 DNA: TGTGCCAGTAGTATAGTAGGTTTTCAAGATACGCAGTATTTT.

The sample holds many counts of this clone. The chain has TRBV4-3 and TRBJ2-7; 7 bases map to TRBD2. The CDR3 is 14 amino acids. The ends lost 0 bases at V and 9 bases at J; junction bases unmatched: 8. Germline lookup yields CDR1 LGHNA and CDR2 YSLEER. The CDR3 is CASSQDPTSRAQYF. The CDR3 DNA sequence: TGCGCCAGCAGCCAAGACCCGACTAGCCGGGCGCAGTACTTC.

The J gene is TRBJ2-7, the V gene TRBV28, with 7 bases fitting TRBD1. Germline trimming cut 3 bases from V and 7 bases from J; bases unmatched to any gene: 12. This CDR3 spans 15 amino acids. The V gene's germline CDR1 is MDHEN and CDR2 SYDVKM. CDR3 in DNA: TGTGCCAGCAGTTTCCTTAAGGGGGCAGCAGGGGAGCAGTACTTC. Translation gives CASSFLKGAAGEQYF. The whole variable domain, remainder taken from reference TRBV28 and TRBJ2-7, is DVKVTQSSRYLVKRTGEKVFLECVQDMDHENMFWYRQDPGLGLRLIYFSYDVKMKEKGDIPEGYSVSREKKERFSLILESASTNQTSMYLCASSFLKGAAGEQYFGPGTRLTVT.

The rearrangement uses TRBV19 and TRBJ2-7, with D tentatively TRBD1 (6 bases). Germline values: CDR1 LNHDA, CDR2 SQIVND (reference sequence). The CDR3 has 15 amino acids. V was cut by 5 bases and J by 0 bases, with 14 bases left in between. The DNA for the CDR3 is TGTGCCAGTAGTCGCTATCCGGACAGCTCCTACGAGCAGTACTTC. This sequence encodes CASSRYPDSSYEQYF.

This clone occurred once. The chain has TRBV6-1 and TRBJ1-2; 10 positions agree with TRBD1. Germline values: CDR1 MNHNS, CDR2 SASEGT. The CDR3 covers 13 residues. V lost 6 bases to trimming and J lost 7 bases; unmatched junction nucleotides: 5. The CDR3 DNA reads TGTGCCAGCAGAGGGACAGGGGTTCGTGGCTACACCTTC. As protein: CASRGTGVRGYTF.

The V gene is TRBV18, the J gene TRBJ2-7; no clear D. The germline V gene has CDR1 KGHSH and CDR2 LQKENI. V dropped 3 bases and J dropped 4 bases, with 7 bases sitting between them. This CDR3 has 12 residues. CDR3 coding DNA: TGTGCCAGCTCACCGGCCGAGTACGAGCAGTACTTC. This sequence encodes CASSPAEYEQYF.

The V call is TRBV10-1, the J call TRBJ2-7, with 7 nucleotides matching TRBD1. CDR1 is WNHNN, CDR2 SYGVQD, per germline (reference sequence). Trimming took 4 bases from V and 2 from J; bases not matched to a gene: 5. This CDR3 region has 14 residues. DNA of the CDR3: TGCGCCAGCAGTGTAGGGCAGGGGGCCTACGAGCAGTACTTC. Its protein product is CASSVGQGAYEQYF.

This clone was detected once. V and J are TRBV28 and TRBJ1-4; unclear D gene. Germline values: CDR1 MDHEN, CDR2 SYDVKM. The V end lost 11 bases, the J end lost 6 bases, and 13 bases lay between the germline ends. CDR3 size: 12 residues. Here the CDR3 reads CAAGTSDEKLFF. As DNA, the CDR3 is TGTGCCGCTGGAACTTCAGATGAAAAACTGTTTTTT.

The chain recombines TRBV5-1 with TRBJ2-7; D uncertain. CDR3 length equals 15 residues. Trimming took off 4 bases at V and 5 bases at J, with 19 bases between the two ends. Germline values: CDR1 SGHRS, CDR2 YFSETQ. CDR3 region: CASSILGPQQNEQYF. CDR3 nucleotides: TGCGCCAGCAGCATACTCGGGCCCCAGCAGAACGAGCAGTACTTC.

J is TRBJ2-7 and V is TRBV9, with 7 bases aligning to TRBD1. This CDR3 contains 13 residues. Trimming cost V 4 bases and J 3 bases; bases outside gene matches: 4. Germline lookup yields CDR1 SGDLS and CDR2 YYNGEE. The chain's CDR3 is CASSPSGGYEQYF. The CDR3 DNA follows: TGTGCCAGCAGCCCCTCAGGGGGCTACGAGCAGTACTTC.

V gene TRBV6-1 combines with J gene TRBJ1-5; possibly TRBD1 for D (5 bases). Germline lookup yields CDR1 MNHNS and CDR2 SASEGT. Trimming pared 1 base from V and 3 bases from J, leaving 16 bases between. The CDR3 is 17 residues long. CDR3 nucleotide sequence: TGTGCCAGCAGTGAAGAAAGGGGCCCTAGAGTCAATCAGCCCCAGCATTTT. It encodes CASSEERGPRVNQPQHF.

The chain links TRBV11-2 to TRBJ2-2; perhaps TRBD1 as D (6 bases). Germline V gives CDR1 SGHAT, CDR2 FQNNGV. The length of the CDR3 is 16 residues. Trimming took off 3 bases at V and 2 bases at J, with 13 bases between the two ends. CDR3 coding DNA: TGTGCCAGCAGCTTCTCCCTGACAGGCAACACCGGGGAGCTGTTTTTT. Its translation: CASSFSLTGNTGELFF.

The rearrangement joins TRBV18 to TRBJ1-3; D gene unclear. Germline CDR1 reads KGHSH; CDR2 reads LQKENI. Trimming shortened V by 1 base and J by 0 bases, and 10 bases separated the two germline ends. This CDR3 is built from 16 residues. The CDR3: CASSPQESFSGNTIYF. Written as DNA, the CDR3 is TGTGCCAGCTCACCACAGGAGAGTTTCTCTGGAAACACCATATATTTT. Combining the CDR3 with reference TRBV18 and TRBJ1-3 gives the whole variable domain NAGVMQNPRHLVRRRGQEARLRCSPMKGHSHVYWYRQLPEEGLKFMVYLQKENIIDESGMPKERFSAEFPKEGPSILRIQQVVRGDSAAYFCASSPQESFSGNTIYFGEGSWLTVV.

To note about this clone: The sample contains more than one DNA sequence encoding this CDR3. This chain links TRBV28 with TRBJ1-2; D is unresolved. The CDR3 is 12 residues long. Germline CDR1 MDHEN, CDR2 SYDVKM. With 6 bases removed from V and 4 bases from J, the gap between germline ends came to 9 bases. The CDR3 DNA is TGTGCCAGCAGGCCAGGTGGCTATGGCTACACCTTC. It specifies CASRPGGYGYTF.

Concerning this clone itself: Other nucleotide sequences in the sample specify the same CDR3. V gene TRBV29-1 combines with J gene TRBJ2-1; D unresolved. The V gene lost 1 base and the J gene lost 1 base, with 8 bases spanning the gap. Germline CDR1 and CDR2: SQVTM and ANQGSEA. CDR3 length: 14 amino acids. In nucleotides, the CDR3 is TGCAGCGTTGAAGGGCGGATTTCCTACAATGAGCAGTTCTTC. Translated, it gives CSVEGRISYNEQFF.

The chain carries TRBV9 and TRBJ2-7; TRBD2 aligns across 8 bases. CDR1 and CDR2 from the germline V gene are SGDLS and YYNGEE. The CDR3 extends over 16 amino acids. V was clipped by 0 bases and J by 2 bases; unmatched bases: 7. This chain's CDR3 is CASSVVPSGPPYEQYF. The CDR3 DNA sequence: TGTGCCAGCAGCGTAGTTCCTAGCGGGCCACCCTACGAGCAGTACTTC.

The V and J genes are TRBV30 and TRBJ2-2, with D perhaps given as TRBD1 or TRBD2 (6 bases each). Trimming removed 4 bases at V and 3 bases at J, with 15 bases between. This CDR3 has 15 residues. Germline-derived CDR1 and CDR2 are GTSNPN and SVGIG (reference sequence). Here the CDR3 reads CAWTRGLGDTGELFF. As DNA, the CDR3 is TGTGCCTGGACCCGGGGGCTTGGGGACACCGGGGAGCTGTTTTTT.

V is TRBV7-9 and J is TRBJ1-4, with 8 nucleotides matching TRBD1. V shed 4 bases and J 7 bases; nucleotides not matched to a gene: 14. Germline CDR1 and CDR2: SEHNR and FQNEAQ (reference sequence). The CDR3 sequence is 17 residues long. The CDR3 is CASSSGGAEYHGEKLFF. The DNA of the CDR3 is TGTGCCAGCAGCTCAGGGGGCGCGGAGTATCATGGTGAAAAACTGTTTTTT.

V usage is TRBV28 and J usage is TRBJ2-1; maybe TRBD2 (6 bases). CDR3 length: 15 residues. Germline values: CDR1 MDHEN, CDR2 SYDVKM. V was trimmed by 3 bases and J by 0 bases, leaving 9 bases between them. The CDR3 nucleotides read TGTGCCAGCAGTTTCGAGACTAGCTCCTACAATGAGCAGTTCTTC. Protein product: CASSFETSSYNEQFF.

The J gene is TRBJ2-5, the V gene TRBV27; TRBD2 aligns across 16 bases. The V gene end was trimmed by 6 bases and the J gene end by 2 bases; junction bases not matched to a gene: 6. In germline, CDR1 is MNHEY, CDR2 SMNVEV (reference sequence). The CDR3 consists of 17 residues. For the CDR3, the DNA is TGTGCCAGCAGCAAAAAGGGACTAGCGGGAGGGCAAGAGACCCAGTACTTC. Translating gives CASSKKGLAGGQETQYF.

The V gene is TRBV14, the J gene TRBJ2-5; 7 nucleotides agree with TRBD1. The V and J ends lost 3 bases and 0 bases, in that order; junction bases with no gene match: 7. Germline V gives CDR1 SGHDN, CDR2 FVKESK. CDR3 size: 16 residues. CDR3 in DNA: TGTGCCAGCAGCCACCGGACAGGAAAAAACCAAGAGACCCAGTACTTC. Amino acid sequence: CASSHRTGKNQETQYF.

The chain combines TRBV2 with TRBJ2-1; D is perhaps TRBD2 (7 bases). Germline CDR1 SNHLY, CDR2 FYNNEI. Trimming shortened V by 6 bases and J by 7 bases, and 13 bases separated the two germline ends. This CDR3 comprises 13 residues. Here the CDR3 DNA reads TGTGCCAGCAGCCTACAGGGAGGGAATGAGCAGTTCTTC. It yields the protein CASSLQGGNEQFF.

The count of this clone is one. The V call is TRBV5-4, the J call TRBJ1-2, with 8 bases lining up with TRBD1. The CDR3 runs 15 residues. CDR1 is SGHNT, CDR2 YYREEE, per germline (reference sequence). J was trimmed by 2 bases and V by 4 bases; bases with no gene match: 7. The CDR3 region is CASSPGTGPNYGYTF. The DNA for the CDR3 is TGTGCCAGCAGCCCCGGGACAGGACCCAACTATGGCTACACCTTC.

The chain combines TRBV11-2 with TRBJ2-7; 9 nucleotides agree with TRBD1. Germline CDR1 reads SGHAT; CDR2 reads FQNNGV. Trimming at V came to 4 bases and at J to 3 bases, leaving 4 bases not matched to a gene. The CDR3 runs to 14 residues. In DNA, the CDR3 is TGTGCCAGCAGCTCACAGGGGGCCATCTACGAGCAGTACTTC. Its protein product is CASSSQGAIYEQYF.

V gene TRBV6-5 combines with J gene TRBJ2-7; weak D call: TRBD1 (6 bases). Deletions cut 6 bases from V and 12 bases from J, with 27 bases between. The CDR3 runs 15 residues. CDR1 and CDR2 from the germline V gene are MNHEY and SVGAGI. CDR3 sequence reads: CASSPRSHRDAVGYF. CDR3 coding DNA: TGTGCCAGCAGCCCCCGATCTCACAGGGACGCCGTGGGGTACTTC.

This clone was seen only a few times. The V call is TRBV6-1, the J call TRBJ1-2; D not resolved. Germline V gene data show CDR1 as MNHNS and CDR2 as SASEGT. V was cut by 6 bases and J by 0 bases, with 14 bases left in between. There are 15 residues in the CDR3. CDR3 in DNA: TGTGCCAGCAGGGACCCGACACCCACTAACTATGGCTACACCTTC. Translating gives CASRDPTPTNYGYTF.